This T cell receptor beta chain was recovered during a study of blood T cell repertoires in COVID-19. The wider study: COVID-19 samples collected from the United States, Italy and Spain covered acute and convalescent phases. The cDNA or gDNA used as material had been derived from T cells, B-cell-depleted T cells, or PBMCs.

Per the study methods: The assay estimated nucleated cells by amplifying reference gene primers. The repertoire was sequenced with immunoSEQ multiplex PCR; TCRdb's copy has only in-frame clones and lacks some. V, J and clone size are taken as reported in that table, and D and trimming were inferred from the DNA itself. The table has some 44,000 clones, about 90% seen once; the top ten hold approximately 12%. Germline CDR1 is SNHLY and CDR2 is FYNNEI. The CDR3 has 15 residues. Trimming took off 7 bases at V and 4 bases at J, with 16 bases between the two ends. This sequence originates from a human donor in a cohort sampled during active COVID-19. The specimen sequenced was peripheral blood. V is TRBV2 and J is TRBJ2-2; a possible D gene is TRBD2 (6 bases). The CDR3 DNA follows: TGTGCCAGCACTCGGGACTTCCTGGGCACCGGGGAGCTGTTTTTT. Translating gives CASTRDFLGTGELFF.